The T cell receptor (beta chain) described here comes from a study of cytomegalovirus exposure and HLA in healthy donors. Study-level points and caveats: Roughly even sequencing depth across donors was the assumption behind the presence/absence analyses. Researchers catalogued around 150 TCR beta chains as cytomegalovirus-associated.

As concerns this clone: The antigen is not known.

The length of the CDR3 is 13 residues. In germline, CDR1 is SGHNT, CDR2 YYREEE (reference sequence). V gave up 2 bases and J gave up 8 bases, with 13 bases separating them. Primers for the PCR totalled 60 Vbeta and 13 Jbeta. TCRdb's table, derived via immunoSEQ multiplex PCR, lists solely in-frame clones and lacks some. The table lists 180,000 or so clones. Sequencing used PBMCs. The gene calls are TRBV5-4 and TRBJ1-2; D is unresolved. The TCR was taken from a boy between 10 and 17 years old in good health and CMV-seronegative. The CDR3 nucleotides are TGTGCCAGCAGCTTATATGGTCTTGGCGGCTACACCTTC. Protein product: CASSLYGLGGYTF. The whole variable domain, remainder taken from reference TRBV5-4 and TRBJ1-2, is ETGVTQSPTHLIKTRGQQVTLRCSSQSGHNTVSWYQQALGQGPQFIFQYYREEENGRGNFPPRFSGLQFPNYSSELNVNALELDDSALYLCASSLYGLGGYTFGSGTRLTVV.